The 23 T cell receptor beta chains below were found in one sample sequenced in a study of control samples from healthy donors and cancer patients. TCRdb's table, derived via immunoSEQ multiplex PCR, lists solely in-frame clones and lacks some. The sample contains about 140,000 clones, almost 90% of which appear only once. The specimen sequenced was blood. The receptors were sampled from a man aged 18 to 29 in good health.

The chain links TRBV7-6 to TRBJ2-2; D not resolved. In germline, CDR1 is SGHVS, CDR2 FNYEAQ. Trimming stripped 3 bases from V and 1 base from J, with 15 bases between. The CDR3 contains 17 residues. The DNA for the CDR3 is TGTGCCAGCAGCTTCGAGTCGAGTGTTCTGAACACCGGGGAGCTGTTTTTT. Translated, it gives CASSFESSVLNTGELFF. The full variable domain, in which reference TRBV7-6 and TRBJ2-2 provide the parts outside the CDR3, is GAGVSQSPRYKVTKRGQDVALRCDPISGHVSLYWYRQALGQGPEFLTYFNYEAQQDKSGLPNDRFSAERPEGSISTLTIQRTEQRDSAMYRCASSFESSVLNTGELFFGEGSRLTVL.

The DNA for the CDR3 is TGCGCCAGCCGTTCACTAGCGGGGGGTGGGAATGAGCAGTTCTTC. This translates into CASRSLAGGGNEQFF. The chain links TRBV5-1 to TRBJ2-1, with 12 bases aligning to TRBD2. This CDR3 is 15 amino acids long. Per germline, CDR1 SGHRS and CDR2 YFSETQ. The V gene end was trimmed by 7 bases and the J gene end by 7 bases; junction bases not matched to a gene: 9.

This chain joins TRBV5-1 and TRBJ2-7; D is unclear. The V end was cut by 4 bases, the J end by 1 base, with 9 bases between. The CDR3 sequence is 13 residues long. The germline V gene encodes CDR1 SGHRS and CDR2 YFSETQ. DNA for the CDR3: TGCGCCAGCAGCAGAGACGGGTCCTACGAGCAGTACTTC. Amino acids: CASSRDGSYEQYF.

The genes are TRBV7-2 and TRBJ2-5; D is uncertain. Germline V gene data show CDR1 as SGHTA and CDR2 as FQGNSA. This CDR3 region has 14 residues. The V and J ends lost 5 bases and 2 bases respectively, with 12 bases between them. The CDR3 region is CASSPSRWQETQYF. In nucleotides, the CDR3 is TGTGCCAGCAGCCCGTCCCGATGGCAAGAGACCCAGTACTTC.

The chain has TRBV2 and TRBJ1-2; D not resolved. CDR1 is SNHLY, CDR2 FYNNEI, per germline. The germline V and J ends were trimmed by 8 bases and 5 bases, with 18 bases remaining between them. The CDR3 spans 14 residues. CDR3 in amino acids: CASRANTEIYGYTF. The CDR3 bases are TGTGCCAGCCGCGCAAATACAGAAATATATGGCTACACCTTC.

The chain couples TRBV25-1 to TRBJ2-3; 7 nucleotides match TRBD1. Germline V gives CDR1 MGHDK, CDR2 SYGVNS. This CDR3 comprises 17 residues. Trimming took 6 bases from V and 0 from J; bases not matched to a gene: 12. DNA of the CDR3: TGTGCCAGCAGCGGAGGTGGGACAGCCACTAGCACAGATACGCAGTATTTT. This sequence encodes CASSGGGTATSTDTQYF.

This sequence joins TRBV16 and TRBJ2-7; the D is unclear. CDR1 KGHSY and CDR2 FQNENV come from the germline V gene. The CDR3 totals 13 residues. The ends were cut back, 0 bases at V and 3 bases at J, with 6 bases in the middle. In nucleotides, the CDR3 is TGTGCCAGCAGCCAATCGATAAGCTACGAGCAGTACTTC. Translation: CASSQSISYEQYF.

This clone was counted between two and nine times. The chain employs TRBV9 and TRBJ2-2, with D tentatively TRBD2 (6 bases). The length of the CDR3 is 14 residues. Trimming took off 5 bases at V and 4 bases at J, with 12 bases between the two ends. Germline V gene lookup returns CDR1 SGDLS and CDR2 YYNGEE. The CDR3 sequence: CASRATSSTGELFF. The DNA for the CDR3 is TGTGCCAGCAGGGCGACTAGTTCCACCGGGGAGCTGTTTTTT.

Concerning this clone: The same CDR3 also results from other DNA sequences found in this sample. This rearrangement joins TRBV28 to TRBJ2-7; 7 bases fit TRBD1. With V trimmed by 6 bases and J by 3 bases, 5 bases remained unmatched. From germline, CDR1 is MDHEN and CDR2 SYDVKM. CDR3 length: 13 amino acids. DNA of the CDR3: TGTGCCAGCAGCCGGGACAGAGGCTACGAGCAGTACTTC. As protein: CASSRDRGYEQYF.

The chain recombines TRBV7-2 with TRBJ2-2, with 8 bases fitting TRBD2. The germline gives CDR1 SGHTA, CDR2 FQGNSA. The CDR3 extends over 16 amino acids. The V segment lost 1 base and the J segment 5 bases; nucleotides outside the gene matches: 6. CDR3 protein: CASSLVAGGTTGELFF. CDR3 bases: TGTGCCAGCAGCTTAGTTGCGGGGGGCACGACCGGGGAGCTGTTTTTT. Supplemented by reference TRBV7-2 and TRBJ2-2, the full variable domain reads GAGVSQSPSNKVTEKGKDVELRCDPISGHTALYWYRQSLGQGLEFLIYFQGNSAPDKSGLPSDRFSAERTGGSVSTLTIQRTQQEDSAVYLCASSLVAGGTTGELFFGEGSRLTVL.

This sequence joins TRBV24-1 and TRBJ2-7, with a weak D call TRBD1 (6 bases). Germline CDR1 is KGHDR and CDR2 is SFDVKD. The length of the CDR3 is 14 residues. V lost 4 bases and J lost 2, with 11 bases in between. CDR3 amino acids: CATSDPDRPYEQYF. In DNA form, the CDR3 reads TGTGCCACCAGTGACCCAGACAGGCCCTACGAGCAGTACTTC.

This chain uses TRBV6-5 with TRBJ1-2, with 8 nucleotides matching TRBD1. This CDR3 has 15 amino acids. CDR1 MNHEY and CDR2 SVGAGI come from the germline V gene. J was trimmed by 2 bases and V by 7 bases; bases with no gene match: 9. The CDR3 here is CASTVGAGGNYGYTF. The CDR3 DNA sequence: TGTGCCAGCACCGTAGGGGCAGGGGGCAACTATGGCTACACCTTC.

In its sample, this clone was seen a few times. The chain employs TRBV6-5 and TRBJ1-1; maybe TRBD1 (5 bases). V was clipped by 6 bases and J by 5 bases, with 19 bases between them. Germline CDR1 and CDR2: MNHEY and SVGAGI. The CDR3 runs 15 residues. The CDR3 here is CASRLRWGLGTEAFF. The DNA for the CDR3 is TGTGCCAGCAGGCTACGGTGGGGGTTGGGGACTGAAGCTTTCTTT.

The chain has TRBV28 and TRBJ2-5; perhaps TRBD2 as D (5 bases). Trimming removed 7 bases from V and 3 bases from J, with 18 bases in between. Germline V gene data show CDR1 as MDHEN and CDR2 as SYDVKM. This CDR3 spans 15 amino acids. The CDR3: CASTGGARRKETQYF. CDR3 coding DNA: TGTGCCAGCACCGGAGGAGCTAGACGGAAAGAGACCCAGTACTTC.

The chain employs TRBV18 and TRBJ1-1; D call uncertain. V dropped 6 bases and J dropped 4 bases, with 6 bases sitting between them. Germline V lookup: CDR1 KGHSH, CDR2 LQKENI. This CDR3 has 11 amino acids. The CDR3 reads CASSDGTEAFF. The DNA of the CDR3 is TGTGCCAGCTCGGATGGCACTGAAGCTTTCTTT. Complete variable domain (other parts from reference TRBV18 and TRBJ1-1): NAGVMQNPRHLVRRRGQEARLRCSPMKGHSHVYWYRQLPEEGLKFMVYLQKENIIDESGMPKERFSAEFPKEGPSILRIQQVVRGDSAAYFCASSDGTEAFFGQGTRLTVV.

This chain joins TRBV30 and TRBJ2-2; 12 nucleotides line up with TRBD2. Germline V gene sequence: CDR1 GTSNPN, CDR2 SVGIG (reference sequence). The CDR3 runs 16 residues. The J segment lost 7 bases and the V segment lost 2 bases, leaving 8 bases of the junction unmatched. CDR3 in amino acids: CAWSPSGGAGVGELFF. The DNA of the CDR3 is TGTGCCTGGAGTCCTAGCGGGGGGGCCGGGGTCGGGGAGCTGTTTTTT.

The genes are TRBV28 and TRBJ2-7; D may be TRBD1 or TRBD2 (6 bases each). The V gene lost 5 bases and the J gene lost 12 bases, with 17 bases spanning the gap. The CDR3 has 12 residues. In germline, CDR1 is MDHEN, CDR2 SYDVKM. The CDR3 here is CASSPSGEVRYF. CDR3 DNA: TGTGCCAGCAGTCCCTCAGGGGAGGTCCGGTACTTC.

This rearrangement joins TRBV21-1 to TRBJ2-1; TRBD1 is the table's D call and was not checked against the DNA. TRBV21-1 is designated a pseudogene. The CDR3 loop spans 17 amino acids. The CDR3 loop is CASSKGGTGSSYNEQFF. CDR3 bases: TGTGCCAGCAGCAAAGGCGGGACAGGGAGCTCCTACAATGAGCAGTTCTTC.

This chain links TRBV7-2 with TRBJ2-1, with TRBD2 matching 8 bases. Germline V gene sequence: CDR1 SGHTA, CDR2 FQGNSA. The CDR3 runs to 14 residues. V was clipped by 7 bases and J by 8 bases; unmatched bases: 10. As DNA, the CDR3 is TGTGCCAGCAATGTCCGGGGGGGCACCTATGAGCAGTTCTTC. Encoded protein: CASNVRGGTYEQFF.

The gene calls are TRBV3-1 (or the pseudogene TRBV3-2) and TRBJ1-3, with D hard to call. The V end was cut by 3 bases, the J end by 3 bases, with 9 bases between. This CDR3 comprises 14 residues. Germline V gene data show CDR1 as LGHDT and CDR2 as YNNKEL (reference sequence). The CDR3 loop is CASSHPTGGNTIYF. As DNA, the CDR3 is TGTGCCAGCAGCCATCCGACGGGTGGAAACACCATATATTTT.

This clone was picked up a small number of times. The chain employs TRBV7-9 and TRBJ1-1; a weak D match, TRBD1 (5 bases). Germline V gives CDR1 SEHNR, CDR2 FQNEAQ (reference sequence). This CDR3 comprises 14 residues. The V gene lost 5 bases and the J gene lost 6 bases, with 16 bases spanning the gap. In nucleotides, the CDR3 is TGTGCCAGCAGCCCGCAAAAGACGGGGGCTGAAGCTTTCTTT. Its protein is CASSPQKTGAEAFF.

The chain carries TRBV7-2 and TRBJ2-3; D might be TRBD2 (7 bases). The CDR3 runs to 13 residues. V gave up 5 bases and J gave up 4 bases, with 10 bases separating them. CDR1 SGHTA and CDR2 FQGNSA come from the germline V gene. DNA for the CDR3: TGTGCCAGCAGCCGGGGGGCCCCAGATACGCAGTATTTT. It specifies CASSRGAPDTQYF.

This clone was counted once. The rearrangement uses TRBV21-1 and TRBJ2-1. TRBV21-1 is termed a pseudogene. CDR3 size: 10 residues. CDR3 amino acids: CASRHPEQFF. The CDR3 nucleotides are TGTGCCAGCAGGCACCCCGAGCAGTTCTTC.